Following are 24 T cell receptor beta chains from one sample sequenced in a study of blood T cell repertoires in COVID-19. Assay: immunoSEQ multiplex PCR; the TCRdb copy retains only in-frame clones and omits some. Seen here are roughly 290,000 clones, around 85% observed once, and the top ten hold 0.75% to 0.95%. Input material: peripheral blood. Receptors originate from a human donor with COVID-19, enrolled during active disease. The donor label of this sample is uncertain.

The chain links TRBV3-1 (or the pseudogene TRBV3-2) to TRBJ1-2; 8 nucleotides match TRBD1. V gave up 4 bases and J gave up 4 bases; unmatched junction bases: 5. The CDR3 is made up of 14 amino acids. CDR1 is LGHDT, CDR2 YNNKEL, per germline (reference sequence). DNA for the CDR3: TGTGCCAGCAGCCTGGGACAGGCCATCTATGGCTACACCTTC. Protein product: CASSLGQAIYGYTF.

The CDR3 DNA sequence: TGTGCCAGCAGTTTAAAGGGACTGCCGATGAGCTCCTACAATGAGCAGTTCTTC. The encoded protein is CASSLKGLPMSSYNEQFF. This chain uses TRBV27 with TRBJ2-1, with D perhaps matching TRBD2 (6 bases). This CDR3 is built from 18 residues. In germline, CDR1 is MNHEY, CDR2 SMNVEV (reference sequence). V shed 2 bases and J shed 0 bases, with 17 bases lying between them.

The rearrangement uses TRBV19 and TRBJ2-7; perhaps TRBD1 as D (5 bases). With 0 bases removed from V and 9 bases from J, the gap between germline ends came to 12 bases. The CDR3 loop spans 13 amino acids. Germline V gene data show CDR1 as LNHDA and CDR2 as SQIVND (reference sequence). CDR3 amino acids: CASSIDVQGRQYF. The CDR3 DNA reads as TGTGCCAGTAGTATAGATGTGCAGGGAAGGCAGTACTTC.

V usage is TRBV10-3 and J usage is TRBJ1-2; weak D call: TRBD1 (6 bases). V shed 8 bases and J shed 0 bases, with 13 bases lying between them. Germline V gene data show CDR1 as ENHRY and CDR2 as SYGVKD. The CDR3 is 14 residues long. The CDR3 DNA reads TGTGCCATCCTAAGGGACAACTCTAACTATGGCTACACCTTC. It codes for CAILRDNSNYGYTF.

This sequence joins TRBV30 and TRBJ2-5; 12 bases line up with TRBD2. Trimming removed 2 bases from V and 1 base from J; junction bases left unmatched: 5. The CDR3 extends over 16 amino acids. Germline values: CDR1 GTSNPN, CDR2 SVGIG (reference sequence). CDR3: CAWSQTSGSFQETQYF. CDR3 nucleotides: TGTGCCTGGAGTCAGACTAGCGGGAGTTTCCAAGAGACCCAGTACTTC.

This clone appeared a single time. This chain uses TRBV6-5 with TRBJ2-1, with unresolved D. The germline V and J ends were trimmed by 0 bases and 6 bases, with 12 bases remaining between them. Germline-derived CDR1 and CDR2 are MNHEY and SVGAGI. This CDR3 has 15 amino acids. This CDR3 reads CASSYSIVTANEQFF. DNA of the CDR3: TGTGCCAGCAGTTACTCGATTGTTACAGCCAATGAGCAGTTCTTC.

The rearrangement joins TRBV5-1 to TRBJ2-7; possibly TRBD1 for D (6 bases). The germline V gene encodes CDR1 SGHRS and CDR2 YFSETQ. This CDR3 is 13 amino acids long. Deletions cut 5 bases from V and 0 bases from J, with 9 bases between. The CDR3: CASSGTNSYEQYF. In nucleotides, the CDR3 is TGCGCCAGCAGTGGGACAAACTCCTACGAGCAGTACTTC.

The V and J genes are TRBV19 and TRBJ1-5, with TRBD1 matching over 9 bases. After removal of 8 bases from V and 4 bases from J, the junction contained 9 bases not matched to a gene. Per the germline V gene, CDR1 is LNHDA and CDR2 is SQIVND (reference sequence). This CDR3 contains 15 residues. This chain's CDR3 is CASGEQGAYNQPQHF. CDR3 nucleotide sequence: TGTGCCAGTGGAGAACAGGGGGCGTATAATCAGCCCCAGCATTTT. The entire variable domain, with the rest obtained from reference TRBV19 and TRBJ1-5, is as follows: DGGITQSPKYLFRKEGQNVTLSCEQNLNHDAMYWYRQDPGQGLRLIYYSQIVNDFQKGDIAEGYSVSREKKESFPLTVTSAQKNPTAFYLCASGEQGAYNQPQHFGDGTRLSIL.

The V gene is TRBV27, the J gene TRBJ1-6; 9 bases match TRBD1. The V and J ends lost 3 bases and 3 bases, in that order; junction bases with no gene match: 3. Germline CDR1 MNHEY, CDR2 SMNVEV (reference sequence). This CDR3 comprises 16 residues. In nucleotides, the CDR3 is TGTGCCAGCAGTTTCCGACAGGGGGACTATAATTCACCCCTCCACTTT. The encoded protein is CASSFRQGDYNSPLHF.

This chain connects TRBV18 to TRBJ2-1, with 10 bases that match TRBD2. Losses at the gene ends were 6 bases for V and 9 bases for J; bases not matched to a gene: 17. This CDR3 comprises 17 residues. Germline V gives CDR1 KGHSH, CDR2 LQKENI. The CDR3 loop reads CASSPLRGTSVLGEQFF. CDR3 DNA sequence: TGTGCCAGCTCGCCCCTTAGGGGGACTAGCGTACTAGGTGAGCAGTTCTTC.

The chain couples TRBV28 to TRBJ1-5; 12 bases map to TRBD1. Germline-derived CDR1 and CDR2 are MDHEN and SYDVKM. Trimming took 5 bases from V and 4 from J; bases not matched to a gene: 15. There are 19 residues in the CDR3. CDR3 loop: CASSQPGQGAEVGNQPQHF. In DNA, the CDR3 is TGTGCCAGCAGTCAACCGGGACAGGGGGCTGAAGTTGGGAATCAGCCCCAGCATTTT.

The J gene is TRBJ2-4, the V gene TRBV19; 7 nucleotides match TRBD1. The CDR3 totals 14 residues. Germline loops: CDR1 LNHDA, CDR2 SQIVND (reference sequence). After removal of 7 bases from V and 5 bases from J, the junction contained 8 bases not matched to a gene. This CDR3 is CASTTRQGQNIQYF. CDR3 nucleotide sequence: TGTGCCAGTACCACTCGACAGGGCCAAAACATTCAGTACTTC.

The chain carries TRBV29-1 and TRBJ2-1; possibly TRBD1 for D (5 bases). V was shortened by 1 base and J by 1 base, with 8 bases between the two germline ends. Per germline, CDR1 SQVTM and CDR2 ANQGSEA. The CDR3 spans 14 residues. The CDR3 sequence: CSVEAQGSYNEQFF. The CDR3 coding sequence is TGCAGCGTTGAAGCGCAGGGTTCCTACAATGAGCAGTTCTTC.

Regarding this clone: Other DNA sequences within the sample encode an identical CDR3. V gene TRBV5-6 combines with J gene TRBJ2-5; TRBD1 aligns across 7 bases. CDR1 and CDR2 from the germline V gene are SGHDT and YYEEEE. J gave up 1 base and V 3 bases, and 0 bases lay outside the gene matches. There are 13 residues in the CDR3. CDR3 residues: CASSWDSQETQYF. CDR3 sequence (DNA): TGTGCCAGCAGCTGGGACAGCCAAGAGACCCAGTACTTC.

This clone occurred once. The rearrangement uses TRBV4-3 and TRBJ2-2; 10 bases are a match to TRBD1. The J segment lost 4 bases and the V segment lost 2 bases, leaving 1 base of the junction unmatched. The CDR3 runs to 15 residues. Germline loops: CDR1 LGHNA, CDR2 YSLEER. DNA for the CDR3: TGCGCCAGCAGCCAAAGGACAGGGGGCACCGGGGAGCTGTTTTTT. Amino acid sequence: CASSQRTGGTGELFF.

A single count supports this clone. This sample also contains other DNA sequences that code for the same CDR3. The chain employs TRBV29-1 and TRBJ1-3; weak D call: TRBD1 (6 bases). Trimming cost V 6 bases and J 3 bases, with 15 bases left between them. The CDR3 loop spans 14 amino acids. Germline V gene sequence: CDR1 SQVTM, CDR2 ANQGSEA. As DNA, the CDR3 is TGCAGCGTGGACCCAACAGGGAGTGGAAACACCATATATTTT. Its protein is CSVDPTGSGNTIYF.

The chain recombines TRBV27 with TRBJ2-1; TRBD2 matches 9 bases. CDR1 and CDR2 (germline): MNHEY, SMNVEV (reference sequence). CDR3 length: 14 residues. With 10 bases clipped from V and 4 bases from J, the junction kept 8 bases outside the gene matches. The DNA of the CDR3 is TGTGCCAATCTTCTAGCGGGACCTTACAATGAGCAGTTCTTC. Translated: CANLLAGPYNEQFF.

The gene calls are TRBV10-3 and TRBJ1-1; 7 positions match TRBD1. This CDR3 contains 13 residues. The germline CDR1 and CDR2 sequences are ENHRY and SYGVKD. V shed 10 bases and J 3 bases; nucleotides not matched to a gene: 8. DNA of the CDR3: TGTGCCACTTGGAGGGGGCCGGACACTGAAGCTTTCTTT. It codes for CATWRGPDTEAFF.

The chain has TRBV11-3 and TRBJ2-3; 9 nucleotides agree with TRBD2. Germline CDR1 is SGHNT and CDR2 is YENEEA. Trimming cost V 4 bases and J 11 bases; bases outside gene matches: 7. This CDR3 comprises 13 residues. CDR3: CASSYEAGGGQYF. CDR3 nucleotides: TGTGCCAGCAGCTACGAAGCGGGAGGAGGGCAGTATTTT.

This clone was observed at least ten times. The chain carries TRBV18 and TRBJ1-1; tentative D call: TRBD1 (5 bases). Germline V gives CDR1 KGHSH, CDR2 LQKENI. The V end lost 0 bases, the J end lost 3 bases, and 11 bases lay between the germline ends. The CDR3 has 15 amino acids. DNA of the CDR3: TGTGCCAGCTCACCACCGTACGGGGGGTACACTGAAGCTTTCTTT. Translating gives CASSPPYGGYTEAFF.

The chain carries TRBV30 and TRBJ2-7, with 10 bases fitting TRBD1. Trimming took 2 bases from V and 2 from J; bases not matched to a gene: 3. CDR1 is GTSNPN, CDR2 SVGIG, per germline (reference sequence). The CDR3 sequence is 14 residues long. In nucleotides, the CDR3 is TGTGCCTGGAGTAGGGACAGGGGTCCCTACGAGCAGTACTTC. Protein product: CAWSRDRGPYEQYF.

Comments on this clone: In the same sample, other DNA sequences code for this CDR3. V and J are TRBV4-3 and TRBJ2-4, with 11 nucleotides matching TRBD2. This CDR3 has 14 residues. The V gene's germline CDR1 is LGHNA and CDR2 YSLEER. Germline trimming cut 4 bases from V and 6 bases from J; bases unmatched to any gene: 2. CDR3 nucleotide sequence: TGCGCCAGCAGCCTTGGACTAGCGGGAAACATTCAGTACTTC. This gives the protein CASSLGLAGNIQYF.

This chain links TRBV4-1 with TRBJ2-7; 7 bases match TRBD2. The V segment lost 1 base and the J segment 7 bases; nucleotides outside the gene matches: 10. The CDR3 runs 15 residues. CDR1 and CDR2 from the germline V gene are MGHRA and YSYEKL. CDR3 sequence: CASSQVSGGAGEQYF. CDR3 in DNA: TGCGCCAGCAGCCAAGTTAGCGGCGGAGCGGGAGAGCAGTACTTC.

The sample holds one count of this clone. The genes are TRBV29-1 and TRBJ1-1; 8 bases map to TRBD1. Trimming cost V 0 bases and J 0 bases; bases outside gene matches: 12. The germline gives CDR1 SQVTM, CDR2 ANQGSEA. The CDR3 covers 18 residues. The CDR3 DNA reads TGCAGCGTTGAAGATAGCCAACGGACAGGGTGGATGAACACTGAAGCTTTCTTT. Its protein is CSVEDSQRTGWMNTEAFF.